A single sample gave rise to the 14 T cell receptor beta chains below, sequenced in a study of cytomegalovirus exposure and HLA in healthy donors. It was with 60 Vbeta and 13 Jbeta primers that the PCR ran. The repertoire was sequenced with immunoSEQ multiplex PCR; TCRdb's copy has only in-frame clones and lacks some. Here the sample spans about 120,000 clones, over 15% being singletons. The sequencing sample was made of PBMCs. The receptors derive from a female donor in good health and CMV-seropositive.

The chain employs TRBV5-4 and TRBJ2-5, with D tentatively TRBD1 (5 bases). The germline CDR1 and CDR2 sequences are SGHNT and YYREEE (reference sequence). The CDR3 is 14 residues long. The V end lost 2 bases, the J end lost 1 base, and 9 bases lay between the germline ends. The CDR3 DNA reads TGTGCCAGCAGCTTAGTTCAGGGCCAAGAGACCCAGTACTTC. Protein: CASSLVQGQETQYF.

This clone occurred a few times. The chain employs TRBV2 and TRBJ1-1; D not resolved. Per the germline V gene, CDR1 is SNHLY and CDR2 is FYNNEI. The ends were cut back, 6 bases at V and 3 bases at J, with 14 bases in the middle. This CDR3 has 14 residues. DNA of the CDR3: TGTGCCAGCAGCGTTGATACTACGGACACTGAAGCTTTCTTT. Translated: CASSVDTTDTEAFF.

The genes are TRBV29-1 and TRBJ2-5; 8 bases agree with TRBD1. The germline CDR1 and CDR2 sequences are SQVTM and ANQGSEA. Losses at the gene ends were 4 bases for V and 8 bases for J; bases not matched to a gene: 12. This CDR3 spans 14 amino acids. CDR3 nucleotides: TGCAGCGTTGCGGGACAGGTCACCGGAGATACCCAGTACTTC. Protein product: CSVAGQVTGDTQYF. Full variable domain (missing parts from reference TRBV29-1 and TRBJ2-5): SAVISQKPSRDICQRGTSLTIQCQVDSQVTMMFWYRQQPGQSLTLIATANQGSEATYESGFVIDKFPISRPNLTFSTLTVSNMSPEDSSIYLCSVAGQVTGDTQYFGPGTRLLVL.

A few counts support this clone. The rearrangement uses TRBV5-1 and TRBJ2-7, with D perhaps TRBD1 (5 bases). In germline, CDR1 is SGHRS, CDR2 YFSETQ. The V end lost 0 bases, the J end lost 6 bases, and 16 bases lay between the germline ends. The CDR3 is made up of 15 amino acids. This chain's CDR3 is CASSLDPSTGREQYF. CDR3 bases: TGCGCCAGCAGCTTGGACCCATCTACAGGTCGCGAGCAGTACTTC.

The CDR3 loop reads CATYGLAEGSTQYF. CDR3 coding DNA: TGTGCCACCTACGGACTAGCGGAAGGGAGTACGCAGTATTTT. The V call is TRBV6-5, the J call TRBJ2-3, with 10 bases aligning to TRBD2. Looked up from germline, CDR1 is MNHEY and CDR2 is SVGAGI. Trimming cost V 10 bases and J 8 bases; bases outside gene matches: 12. CDR3 length equals 14 residues.

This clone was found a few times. CDR3: CASSLGGTLDTQYF. As DNA, the CDR3 is TGTGCCAGCAGCTTGGGGGGGACACTAGATACGCAGTATTTT. V is TRBV5-4 and J is TRBJ2-3, with a weak D call TRBD1 (6 bases). CDR3 length equals 14 residues. Germline loops: CDR1 SGHNT, CDR2 YYREEE (reference sequence). V was cut by 0 bases and J by 5 bases, with 10 bases left in between.

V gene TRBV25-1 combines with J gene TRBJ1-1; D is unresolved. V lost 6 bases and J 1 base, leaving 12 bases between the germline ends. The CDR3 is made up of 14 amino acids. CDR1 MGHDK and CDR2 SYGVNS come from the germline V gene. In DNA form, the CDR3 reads TGTGCCAGCAGCCCCCCGACATCGAACACTGAAGCTTTCTTT. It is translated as CASSPPTSNTEAFF.

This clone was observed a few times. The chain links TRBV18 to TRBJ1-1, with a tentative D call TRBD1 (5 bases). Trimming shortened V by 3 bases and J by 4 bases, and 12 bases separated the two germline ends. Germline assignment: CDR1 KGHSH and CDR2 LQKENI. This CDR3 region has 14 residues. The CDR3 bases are TGTGCCAGCTCACCGGGGGACTCGGGCACTGAAGCTTTCTTT. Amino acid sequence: CASSPGDSGTEAFF.

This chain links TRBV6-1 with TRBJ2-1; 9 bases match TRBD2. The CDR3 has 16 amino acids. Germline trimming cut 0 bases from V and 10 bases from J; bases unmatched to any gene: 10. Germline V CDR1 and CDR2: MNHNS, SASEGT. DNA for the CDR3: TGTGCCAGCAGTGAAGCGCTGGGACTAGCAGTAGCCGAGCAGTTCTTC. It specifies CASSEALGLAVAEQFF.

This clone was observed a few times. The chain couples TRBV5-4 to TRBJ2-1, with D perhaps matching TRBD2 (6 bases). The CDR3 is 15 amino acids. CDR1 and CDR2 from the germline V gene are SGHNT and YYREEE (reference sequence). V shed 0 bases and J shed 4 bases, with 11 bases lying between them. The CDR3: CASSLGGTSYNEQFF. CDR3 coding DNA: TGTGCCAGCAGCTTGGGCGGGACTTCTTACAATGAGCAGTTCTTC.

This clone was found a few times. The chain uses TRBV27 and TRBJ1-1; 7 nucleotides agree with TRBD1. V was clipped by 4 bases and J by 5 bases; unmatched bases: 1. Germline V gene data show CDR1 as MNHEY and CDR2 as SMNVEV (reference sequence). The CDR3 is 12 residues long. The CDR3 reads CASSSTGTEAFF. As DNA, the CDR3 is TGTGCCAGCAGTTCGACAGGGACTGAAGCTTTCTTT.

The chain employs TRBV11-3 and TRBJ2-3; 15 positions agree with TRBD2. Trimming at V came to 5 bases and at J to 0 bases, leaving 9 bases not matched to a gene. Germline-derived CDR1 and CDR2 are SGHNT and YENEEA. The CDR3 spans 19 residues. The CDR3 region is CASSEEGTSGGTSTDTQYF. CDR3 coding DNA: TGTGCCAGCAGCGAAGAGGGGACTAGCGGGGGGACTAGCACAGATACGCAGTATTTT.

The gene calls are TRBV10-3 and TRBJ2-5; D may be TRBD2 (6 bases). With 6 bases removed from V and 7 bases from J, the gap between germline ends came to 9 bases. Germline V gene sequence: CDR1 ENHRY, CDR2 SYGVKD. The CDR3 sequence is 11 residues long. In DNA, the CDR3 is TGTGCCATCAGGGACGGGGGGACCCAGTACTTC. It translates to CAIRDGGTQYF.

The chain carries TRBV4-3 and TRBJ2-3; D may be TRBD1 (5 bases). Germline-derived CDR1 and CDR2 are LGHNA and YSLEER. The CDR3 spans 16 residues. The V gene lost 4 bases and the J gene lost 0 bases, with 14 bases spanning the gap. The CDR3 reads CASSRTTEISTDTQYF. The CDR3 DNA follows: TGCGCCAGCAGCCGTACGACAGAGATTAGCACAGATACGCAGTATTTT.